This T cell receptor (beta chain) came from a study of identical twins. TCRdb re-derived calls from the 5' RACE reads in MiXCR, one entry per CDR3 protein. Of more than 650,000 distinct CDR3 sequences in the sample, less than 7% were seen once. This clonotype was detected ten times or more. The CDR3 runs 15 residues. The germline V and J ends were trimmed by 3 bases and 4 bases, with 13 bases remaining between them. Sequencing was done on a sample of naive T cells sorted from blood. The sequence was collected from a man aged 18 to 35 in good health. The V call is TRBV12-3 or TRBV12-4, the J call TRBJ2-1; D may correspond to TRBD1 or TRBD2 (6 bases each). The CDR3 bases are TGTGCCAGCAGTTTGAGGGGGGCGACATACAATGAGCAGTTCTTC. Its protein product is CASSLRGATYNEQFF.